Sequencing of this T cell receptor (beta chain) was carried out in a study of cytomegalovirus exposure and HLA in healthy donors. This PCR relied on a set of 60 Vbeta primers and 13 Jbeta primers. TCRdb's table, derived via immunoSEQ multiplex PCR, lists solely in-frame clones and lacks some. The sample gives approximately 140,000 clones, around 75% of which show up once; 1.5% to 2% is in the top ten. The CDR3 spans 13 residues. J lost 7 bases, V lost 4 bases, and 3 bases had no gene match. Looked up from germline, CDR1 is SGHRS and CDR2 is YFSETQ. Sequencing was carried out using PBMCs. The rearrangement joins TRBV5-1 to TRBJ2-2; 8 positions match TRBD1. This sequence originates from a young woman in good health and CMV-seronegative. The CDR3 region is CASSTGGIGELFF. DNA for the CDR3: TGCGCCAGCAGCACAGGGGGAATCGGGGAGCTGTTTTTT.